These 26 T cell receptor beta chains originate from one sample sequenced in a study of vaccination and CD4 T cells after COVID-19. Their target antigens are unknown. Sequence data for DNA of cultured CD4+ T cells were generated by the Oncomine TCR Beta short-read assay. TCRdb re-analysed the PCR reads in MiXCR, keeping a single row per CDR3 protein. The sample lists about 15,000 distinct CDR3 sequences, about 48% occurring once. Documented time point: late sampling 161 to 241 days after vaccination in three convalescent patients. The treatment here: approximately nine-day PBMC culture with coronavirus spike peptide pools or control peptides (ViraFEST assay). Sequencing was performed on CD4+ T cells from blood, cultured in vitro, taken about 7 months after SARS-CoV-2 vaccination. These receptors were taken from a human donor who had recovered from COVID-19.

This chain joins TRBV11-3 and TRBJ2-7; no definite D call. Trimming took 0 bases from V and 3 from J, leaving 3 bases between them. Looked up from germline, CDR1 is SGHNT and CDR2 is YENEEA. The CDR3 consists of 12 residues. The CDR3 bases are TGTGCCAGCAGCTTAGAGGTCTACGAGCAGTACTTC. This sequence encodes CASSLEVYEQYF.

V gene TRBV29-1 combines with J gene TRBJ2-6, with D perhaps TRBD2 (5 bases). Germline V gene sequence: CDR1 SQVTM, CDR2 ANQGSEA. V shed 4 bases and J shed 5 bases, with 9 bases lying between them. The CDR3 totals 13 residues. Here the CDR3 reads CSVGGRWANVLTF. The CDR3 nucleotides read TGCAGCGTTGGAGGGAGATGGGCCAACGTCCTGACTTTC.

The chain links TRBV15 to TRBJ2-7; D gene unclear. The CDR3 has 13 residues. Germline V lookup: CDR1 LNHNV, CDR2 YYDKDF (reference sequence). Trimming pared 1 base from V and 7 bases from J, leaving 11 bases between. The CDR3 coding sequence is TGTGCCACCAGCAGAGTCCCTGAGGAAGAGCAGTACTTC. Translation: CATSRVPEEEQYF.

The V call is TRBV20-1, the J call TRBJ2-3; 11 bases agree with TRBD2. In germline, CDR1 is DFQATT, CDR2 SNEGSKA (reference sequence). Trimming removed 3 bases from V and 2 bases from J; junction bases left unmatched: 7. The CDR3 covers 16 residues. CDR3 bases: TGCAGTGCTAGTGGTCTAGCGGGAGGAACCACAGATACGCAGTATTTT. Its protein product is CSASGLAGGTTDTQYF.

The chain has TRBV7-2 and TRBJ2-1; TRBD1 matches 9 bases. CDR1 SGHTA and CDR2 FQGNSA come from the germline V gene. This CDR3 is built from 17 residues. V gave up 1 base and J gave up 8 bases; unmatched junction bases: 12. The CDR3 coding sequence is TGTGCCAGCAGCTTAGTGGGGACAGGGCTAAGCGTTGATGAGCAGTTCTTC. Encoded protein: CASSLVGTGLSVDEQFF.

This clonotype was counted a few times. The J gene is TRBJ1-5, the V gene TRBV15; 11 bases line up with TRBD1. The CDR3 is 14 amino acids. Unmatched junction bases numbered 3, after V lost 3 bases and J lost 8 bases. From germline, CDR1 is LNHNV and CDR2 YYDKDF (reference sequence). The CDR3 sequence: CATSRDRGRKPQHF. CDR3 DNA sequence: TGTGCCACCAGCAGGGACAGGGGGCGGAAGCCCCAGCATTTT.

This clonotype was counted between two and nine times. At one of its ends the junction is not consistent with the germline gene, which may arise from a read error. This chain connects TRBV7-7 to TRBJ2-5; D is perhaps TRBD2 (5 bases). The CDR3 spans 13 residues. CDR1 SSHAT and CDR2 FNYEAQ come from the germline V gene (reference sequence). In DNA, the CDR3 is TGTGCTAGCAGCTCCTCCCCGGGGGAGACCCAGTACTTC. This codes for CASSSSPGETQYF.

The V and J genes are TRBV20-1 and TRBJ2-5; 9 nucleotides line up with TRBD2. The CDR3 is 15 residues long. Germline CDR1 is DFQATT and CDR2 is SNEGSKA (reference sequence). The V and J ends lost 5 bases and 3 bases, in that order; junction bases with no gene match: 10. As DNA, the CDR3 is TGCAGTGCTCTTGGGACTAGCACCAACGAAGAGACCCAGTACTTC. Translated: CSALGTSTNEETQYF.

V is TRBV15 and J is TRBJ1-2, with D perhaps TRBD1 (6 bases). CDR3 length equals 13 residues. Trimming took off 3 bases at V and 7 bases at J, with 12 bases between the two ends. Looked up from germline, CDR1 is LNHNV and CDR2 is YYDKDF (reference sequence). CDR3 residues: CATSSGGGVGYTF. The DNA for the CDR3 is TGTGCCACCAGCAGCGGAGGGGGGGTTGGCTACACCTTC.

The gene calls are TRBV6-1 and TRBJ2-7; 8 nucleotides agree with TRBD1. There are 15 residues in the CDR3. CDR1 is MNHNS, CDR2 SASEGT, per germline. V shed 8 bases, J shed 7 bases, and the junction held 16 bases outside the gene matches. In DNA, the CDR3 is TGTGCCAGCCGACGCCTCGGACAGGGATCGAGGGAGCAGTACTTC. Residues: CASRRLGQGSREQYF.

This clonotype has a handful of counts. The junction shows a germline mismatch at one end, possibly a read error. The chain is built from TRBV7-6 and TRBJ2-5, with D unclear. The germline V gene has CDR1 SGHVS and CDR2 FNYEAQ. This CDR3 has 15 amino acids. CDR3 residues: CASSLSPGVQETQYF. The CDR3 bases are TGTGCTAGCAGCTTAAGTCCTGGGGTACAAGAGACCCAGTACTTC.

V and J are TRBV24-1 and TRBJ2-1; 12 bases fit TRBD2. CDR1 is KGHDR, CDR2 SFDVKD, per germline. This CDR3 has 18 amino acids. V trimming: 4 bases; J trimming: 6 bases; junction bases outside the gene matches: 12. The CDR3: CATSDPSPGLAGINEQFF. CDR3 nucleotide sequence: TGTGCCACCAGTGACCCATCGCCGGGACTAGCGGGTATCAATGAGCAGTTCTTC.

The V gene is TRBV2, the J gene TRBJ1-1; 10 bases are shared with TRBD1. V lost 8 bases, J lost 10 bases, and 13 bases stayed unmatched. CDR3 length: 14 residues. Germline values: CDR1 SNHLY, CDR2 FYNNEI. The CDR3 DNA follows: TGTGCCAGCGTGTGGGGACAGGGGTTCTCTGGAGCTTTCTTT. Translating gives CASVWGQGFSGAFF.

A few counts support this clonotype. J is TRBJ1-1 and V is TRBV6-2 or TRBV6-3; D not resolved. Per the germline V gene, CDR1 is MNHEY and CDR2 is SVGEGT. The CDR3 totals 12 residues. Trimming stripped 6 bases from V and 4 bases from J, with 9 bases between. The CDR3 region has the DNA TGTGCCAGCAGACACGAGCGCACTGAAGCTTTCTTT. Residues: CASRHERTEAFF.

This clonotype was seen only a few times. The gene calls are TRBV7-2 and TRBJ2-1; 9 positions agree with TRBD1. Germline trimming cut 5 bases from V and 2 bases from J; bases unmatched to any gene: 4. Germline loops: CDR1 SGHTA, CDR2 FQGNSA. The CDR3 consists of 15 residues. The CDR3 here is CASSQQGAPYNEQFF. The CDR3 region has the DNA TGTGCCAGCAGCCAACAGGGGGCCCCCTACAATGAGCAGTTCTTC.

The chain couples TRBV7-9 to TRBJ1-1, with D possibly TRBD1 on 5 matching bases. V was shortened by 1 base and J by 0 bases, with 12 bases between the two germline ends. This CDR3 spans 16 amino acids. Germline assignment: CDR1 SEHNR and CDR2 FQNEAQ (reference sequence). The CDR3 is CASSLVAGRLNTEAFF. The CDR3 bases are TGTGCCAGCAGCTTAGTTGCGGGACGGTTGAACACTGAAGCTTTCTTT.

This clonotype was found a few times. The CDR3 nucleotides are TGCAGTGCTGTTTCGGGCAGTCGGGAGACCCAGTACTTC. It is translated as CSAVSGSRETQYF. V and J are TRBV20-1 and TRBJ2-5; unclear D gene. Per the germline V gene, CDR1 is DFQATT and CDR2 is SNEGSKA (reference sequence). Trimming pared 5 bases from V and 5 bases from J, leaving 15 bases between. The CDR3 length is 13 residues.

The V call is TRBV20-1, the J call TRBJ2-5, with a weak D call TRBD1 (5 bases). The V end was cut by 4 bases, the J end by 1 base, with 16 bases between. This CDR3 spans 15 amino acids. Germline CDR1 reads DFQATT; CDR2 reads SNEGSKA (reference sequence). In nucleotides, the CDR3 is TGCAGTGCTAACCGCCTAGGGGTCACCCAAGAGACCCAGTACTTC. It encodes CSANRLGVTQETQYF.

The DNA of the CDR3 is TGTGCCAGCAGCTCCCTTACAGTAAACACTGAAGCTTTCTTT. Amino acid sequence: CASSSLTVNTEAFF. The genes are TRBV7-9 and TRBJ1-1; D ambiguous. This CDR3 comprises 14 residues. Germline V gives CDR1 SEHNR, CDR2 FQNEAQ (reference sequence). V gave up 4 bases and J gave up 2 bases, with 11 bases separating them.

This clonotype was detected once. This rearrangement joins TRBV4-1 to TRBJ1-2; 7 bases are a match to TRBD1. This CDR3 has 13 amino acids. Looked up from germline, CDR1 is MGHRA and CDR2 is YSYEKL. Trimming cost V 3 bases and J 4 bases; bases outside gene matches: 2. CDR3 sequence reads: CASSQGQRYGYTF. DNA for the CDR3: TGCGCCAGCAGCCAGGGACAGCGCTATGGCTACACCTTC.

CDR3: CSARDPAGAYEQYF. CDR3 DNA sequence: TGCAGTGCTAGAGATCCGGCAGGGGCCTACGAGCAGTACTTC. This sequence joins TRBV20-1 and TRBJ2-7; D is possibly TRBD1 (6 bases). CDR1 DFQATT and CDR2 SNEGSKA come from the germline V gene (reference sequence). The CDR3 runs 14 residues. Trimming stripped 0 bases from V and 2 bases from J, with 11 bases between.

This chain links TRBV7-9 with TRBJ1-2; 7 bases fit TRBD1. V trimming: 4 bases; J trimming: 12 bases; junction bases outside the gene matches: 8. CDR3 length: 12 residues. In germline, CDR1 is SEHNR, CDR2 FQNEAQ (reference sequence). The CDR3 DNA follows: TGTGCCAGCAGCTCAGCCGGGACAGTGAACACCTTC. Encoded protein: CASSSAGTVNTF.

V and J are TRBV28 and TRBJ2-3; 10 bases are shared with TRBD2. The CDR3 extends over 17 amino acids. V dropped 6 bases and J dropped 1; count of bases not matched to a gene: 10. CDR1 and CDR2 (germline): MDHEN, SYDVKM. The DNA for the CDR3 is TGTGCCAGCAGGGAAGCACTAGCGGGGCTCGGCACAGATACGCAGTATTTT. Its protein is CASREALAGLGTDTQYF. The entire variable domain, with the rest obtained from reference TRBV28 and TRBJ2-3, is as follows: DVKVTQSSRYLVKRTGEKVFLECVQDMDHENMFWYRQDPGLGLRLIYFSYDVKMKEKGDIPEGYSVSREKKERFSLILESASTNQTSMYLCASREALAGLGTDTQYFGPGTRLTVL.

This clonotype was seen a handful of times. CDR3: CASSGLRSGQGQGYTF. CDR3 in DNA: TGTGCCAGCAGCGGATTGAGATCGGGACAGGGTCAAGGCTACACCTTC. The genes are TRBV11-2 and TRBJ1-2; 9 positions match TRBD1. The CDR3 has 16 residues. The germline CDR1 and CDR2 sequences are SGHAT and FQNNGV. Trimming took 5 bases from V and 8 from J; bases not matched to a gene: 15.

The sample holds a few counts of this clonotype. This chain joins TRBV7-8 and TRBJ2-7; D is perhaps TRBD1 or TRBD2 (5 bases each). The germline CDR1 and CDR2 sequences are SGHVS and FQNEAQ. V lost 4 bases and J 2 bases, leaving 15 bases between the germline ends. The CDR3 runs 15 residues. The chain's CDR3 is CASSSPGRRTYEQYF. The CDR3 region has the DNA TGTGCCAGCAGCTCACCGGGACGGCGGACCTACGAGCAGTACTTC.

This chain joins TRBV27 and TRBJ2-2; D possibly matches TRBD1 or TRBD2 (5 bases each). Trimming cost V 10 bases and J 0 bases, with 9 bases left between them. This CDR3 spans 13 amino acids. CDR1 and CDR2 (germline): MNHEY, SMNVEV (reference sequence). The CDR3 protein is CANWGTNTGELFF. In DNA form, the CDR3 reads TGTGCCAACTGGGGGACGAACACCGGGGAGCTGTTTTTT.